The entry below describes one T cell receptor (beta chain). A much larger clone sits a single nucleotide away, making a read error possible. Whole blood, roughly 2.5 ml, came from adult healthy volunteers. For blood and skin samples, reverse transcription used TCR alpha and beta constant primers. In TCRdb, the 5' RACE reads were re-called with MiXCR into one record per CDR3 protein. The data hold under 25,000 distinct CDR3 sequences, with approximately 3.9% observed a single time. The record originates from a study of naive and memory T cell subsets. This receptor was taken from a male donor in good health.

The CDR3 DNA is TGTGCCAGCAGCTTAATCTGGGGATACGAGCAGTACTTC. Its translation: CASSLIWGYEQYF. The chain is built from TRBV7-2 and TRBJ2-7; D is unclear. CDR3 length: 13 residues. V was clipped by 2 bases and J by 4 bases, with 9 bases between them. The germline gives CDR1 SGHTA, CDR2 FQGNSA.